This TCR beta chain was sequenced during a study of human T cells and chemical hapten exposure. During construction of the library, unique molecular identifiers were attached to individual cDNA molecules for quantitative, reproducible TCR counting. TCRdb re-derived calls from the RACE reads in MiXCR, one entry per CDR3 protein. Here the sample spans fewer than 150,000 distinct CDR3 sequences, about 13% being singletons. Study results and limitations: In the PT1 data, expanded TCR counts showed a positive correlation with patch test score. Significantly more large CDR3 similarity clusters arose among expanded TCRs than among controls.

Time point meaning: patch test 1, 2 weeks after DPC sensitization. Treatment: therapeutic diphenylcyclopropenone sensitization with weekly scalp DPC. A few counts support this clonotype. Its cognate antigen is unknown. This sample comprised whole blood, obtained in connection with sensitization to the hapten diphenylcyclopropenone (DPC). The clonotype comes from a man between 18 and 29 years old with alopecia areata. Some clones in this sample may be carry-over from other donors' samples.

The CDR3 reads CASSLPGFGEQFF. In nucleotides, the CDR3 is TGTGCCAGCAGCTTACCAGGGTTCGGTGAGCAGTTCTTC. This sequence joins TRBV11-1 and TRBJ2-1, with a weak D call TRBD1 (5 bases). The V gene's germline CDR1 is SGHAT and CDR2 FQDESV (reference sequence). Trimming removed 2 bases at V and 9 bases at J, with 11 bases between. CDR3 size: 13 residues.